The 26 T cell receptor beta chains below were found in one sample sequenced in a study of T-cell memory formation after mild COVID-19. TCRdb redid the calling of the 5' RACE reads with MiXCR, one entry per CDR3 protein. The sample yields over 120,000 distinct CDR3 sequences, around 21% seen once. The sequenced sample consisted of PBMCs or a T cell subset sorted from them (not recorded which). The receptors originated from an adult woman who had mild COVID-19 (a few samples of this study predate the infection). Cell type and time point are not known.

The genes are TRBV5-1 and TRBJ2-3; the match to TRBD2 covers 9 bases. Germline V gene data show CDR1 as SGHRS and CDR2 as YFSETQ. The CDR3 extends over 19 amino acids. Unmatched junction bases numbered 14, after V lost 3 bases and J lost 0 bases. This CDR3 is CASSSPAESGRLSTDTQYF. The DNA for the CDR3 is TGCGCCAGCAGCTCCCCAGCGGAAAGCGGGAGGCTGAGCACAGATACGCAGTATTTT.

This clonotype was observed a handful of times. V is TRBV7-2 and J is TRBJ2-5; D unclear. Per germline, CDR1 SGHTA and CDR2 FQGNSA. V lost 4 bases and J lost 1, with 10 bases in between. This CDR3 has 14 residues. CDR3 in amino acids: CASSSRVSQETQYF. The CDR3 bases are TGTGCCAGCAGCTCACGCGTATCCCAAGAGACCCAGTACTTC.

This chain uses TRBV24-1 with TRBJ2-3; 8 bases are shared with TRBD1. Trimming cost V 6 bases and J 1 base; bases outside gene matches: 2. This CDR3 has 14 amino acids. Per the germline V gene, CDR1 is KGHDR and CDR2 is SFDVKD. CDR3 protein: CATSKGQGTDTQYF. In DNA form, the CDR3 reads TGTGCCACCAGTAAGGGACAGGGCACAGATACGCAGTATTTT.

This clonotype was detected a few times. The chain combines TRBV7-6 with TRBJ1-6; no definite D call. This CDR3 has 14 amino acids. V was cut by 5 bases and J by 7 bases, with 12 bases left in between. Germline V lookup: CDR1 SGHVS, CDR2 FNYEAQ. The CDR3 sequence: CASSPRGSNSPLHF. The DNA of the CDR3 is TGTGCCAGCAGCCCACGGGGTTCGAATTCACCCCTCCACTTT.

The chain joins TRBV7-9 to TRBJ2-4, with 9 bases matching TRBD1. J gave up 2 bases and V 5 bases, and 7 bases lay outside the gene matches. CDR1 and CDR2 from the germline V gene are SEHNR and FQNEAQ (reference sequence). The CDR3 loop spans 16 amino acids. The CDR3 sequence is CASSRGQGGPKNIQYF. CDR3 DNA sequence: TGTGCCAGCAGCAGGGGACAGGGTGGACCCAAAAACATTCAGTACTTC.

As DNA, the CDR3 is TGTGCCAGCCGACTTCGGACAGGGGGTGTGGGGTCACCCCTCCACTTT. It translates to CASRLRTGGVGSPLHF. The J gene is TRBJ1-6, the V gene TRBV2, with 10 bases identical to TRBD1. The germline gives CDR1 SNHLY, CDR2 FYNNEI. J was trimmed by 10 bases and V by 8 bases; bases with no gene match: 14. The CDR3 sequence is 16 residues long.

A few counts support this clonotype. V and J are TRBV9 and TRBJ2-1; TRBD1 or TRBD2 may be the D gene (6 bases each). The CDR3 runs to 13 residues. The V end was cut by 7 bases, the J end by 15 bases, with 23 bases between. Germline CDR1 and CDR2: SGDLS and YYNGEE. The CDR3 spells CASRTQGGGSWFF. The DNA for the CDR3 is TGTGCCAGCCGCACACAGGGTGGGGGGAGTTGGTTCTTC.

In DNA, the CDR3 is TGCGCCAGCAGCCCAGCGGCGGGGGGTTCACCCCTCCACTTT. Translated: CASSPAAGGSPLHF. The chain employs TRBV5-1 and TRBJ1-6; perhaps TRBD1 as D (5 bases). The CDR3 contains 14 residues. Trimming removed 4 bases from V and 9 bases from J, with 14 bases in between. Germline CDR1 SGHRS, CDR2 YFSETQ.

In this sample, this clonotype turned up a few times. CDR3 region: CAWKKTSGRYTDTQYF. As DNA, the CDR3 is TGTGCCTGGAAGAAGACTAGCGGGAGGTACACAGATACGCAGTATTTT. J is TRBJ2-3 and V is TRBV30, with TRBD2 matching 13 bases. The CDR3 covers 16 residues. Per germline, CDR1 GTSNPN and CDR2 SVGIG (reference sequence). The V segment lost 4 bases and the J segment 2 bases; nucleotides outside the gene matches: 6.

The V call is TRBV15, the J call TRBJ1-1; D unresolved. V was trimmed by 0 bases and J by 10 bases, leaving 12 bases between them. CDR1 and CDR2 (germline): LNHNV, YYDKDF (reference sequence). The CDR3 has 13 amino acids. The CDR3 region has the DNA TGTGCCACCAGCAGAGATCAAGCTTGGAGAGCTTTCTTT. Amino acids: CATSRDQAWRAFF. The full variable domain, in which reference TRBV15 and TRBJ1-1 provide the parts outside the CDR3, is DAMVIQNPRYQVTQFGKPVTLSCSQTLNHNVMYWYQQKSSQAPKLLFHYYDKDFNNEADTPDNFQSRRPNTSFCFLDIRSPGLGDTAMYLCATSRDQAWRAFFGQGTRLTVV.

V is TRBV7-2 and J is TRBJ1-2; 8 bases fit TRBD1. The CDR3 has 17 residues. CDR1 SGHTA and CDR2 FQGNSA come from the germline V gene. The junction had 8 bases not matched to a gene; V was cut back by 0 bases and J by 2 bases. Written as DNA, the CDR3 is TGTGCCAGCAGCTTAGCGGCTGGGGGACAGGCAAACTATGGCTACACCTTC. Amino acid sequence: CASSLAAGGQANYGYTF.

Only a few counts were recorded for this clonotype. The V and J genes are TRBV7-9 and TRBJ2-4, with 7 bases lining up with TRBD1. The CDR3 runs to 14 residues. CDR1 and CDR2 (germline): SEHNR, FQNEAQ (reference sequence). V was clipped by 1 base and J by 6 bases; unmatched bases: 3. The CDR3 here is CASSLGDSRNIQYF. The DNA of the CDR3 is TGTGCCAGCAGCTTAGGGGACAGTCGAAACATTCAGTACTTC. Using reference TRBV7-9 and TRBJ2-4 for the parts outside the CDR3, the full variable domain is DTGVSQNPRHKITKRGQNVTFRCDPISEHNRLYWYRQTLGQGPEFLTYFQNEAQLEKSRLLSDRFSAERPKGSFSTLEIQRTEQGDSAMYLCASSLGDSRNIQYFGAGTRLSVL.

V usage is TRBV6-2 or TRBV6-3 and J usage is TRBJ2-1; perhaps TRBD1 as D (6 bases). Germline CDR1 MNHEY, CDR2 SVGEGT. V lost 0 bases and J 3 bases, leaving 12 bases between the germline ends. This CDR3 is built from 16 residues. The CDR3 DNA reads TGTGCCAGCAGTTACTCTCGGACAGACATCTACAATGAGCAGTTCTTC. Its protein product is CASSYSRTDIYNEQFF.

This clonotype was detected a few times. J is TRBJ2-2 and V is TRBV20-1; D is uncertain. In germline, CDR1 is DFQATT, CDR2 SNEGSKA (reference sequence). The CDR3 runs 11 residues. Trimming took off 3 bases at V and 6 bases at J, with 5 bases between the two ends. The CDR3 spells CSASTPGELFF. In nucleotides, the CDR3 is TGCAGTGCTAGTACCCCCGGGGAGCTGTTTTTT.

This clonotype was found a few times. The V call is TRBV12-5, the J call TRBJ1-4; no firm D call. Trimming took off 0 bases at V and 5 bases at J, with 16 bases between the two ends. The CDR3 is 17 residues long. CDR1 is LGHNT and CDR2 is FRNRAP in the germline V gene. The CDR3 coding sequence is TGTGCTAGTGGTTTGGTCCCCGGGTGGAGGTCCAATGAAAAACTGTTTTTT. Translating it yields CASGLVPGWRSNEKLFF.

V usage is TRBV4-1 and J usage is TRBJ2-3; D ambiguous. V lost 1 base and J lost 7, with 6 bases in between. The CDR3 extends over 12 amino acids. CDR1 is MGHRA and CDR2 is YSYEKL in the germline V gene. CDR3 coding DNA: TGCGCCAGCAGCCAAGCCCTAAATACGCAGTATTTT. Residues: CASSQALNTQYF.

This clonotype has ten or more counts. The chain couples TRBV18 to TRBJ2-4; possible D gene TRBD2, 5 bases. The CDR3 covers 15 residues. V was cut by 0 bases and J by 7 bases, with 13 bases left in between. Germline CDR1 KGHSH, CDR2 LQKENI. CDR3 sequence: CASSPPWTGTNIQYF. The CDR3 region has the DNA TGTGCCAGCTCACCACCTTGGACGGGAACGAACATTCAGTACTTC.

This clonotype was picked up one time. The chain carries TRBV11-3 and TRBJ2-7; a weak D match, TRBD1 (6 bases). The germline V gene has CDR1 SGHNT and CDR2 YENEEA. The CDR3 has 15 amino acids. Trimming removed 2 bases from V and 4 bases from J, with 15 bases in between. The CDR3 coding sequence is TGTGCCAGCAGCTTAACCCCGGGACACCTTTACGAGCAGTACTTC. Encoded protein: CASSLTPGHLYEQYF.

In nucleotides, the CDR3 is TGTGCCAGCAGTTTTGGGCGGCAGGGGGAGACCCAGTACTTC. Translating it yields CASSFGRQGETQYF. This chain links TRBV2 with TRBJ2-5; D possibly corresponds to TRBD1 (6 bases). Germline CDR1 reads SNHLY; CDR2 reads FYNNEI. V was trimmed by 5 bases and J by 5 bases, leaving 15 bases between them. The CDR3 covers 14 residues.

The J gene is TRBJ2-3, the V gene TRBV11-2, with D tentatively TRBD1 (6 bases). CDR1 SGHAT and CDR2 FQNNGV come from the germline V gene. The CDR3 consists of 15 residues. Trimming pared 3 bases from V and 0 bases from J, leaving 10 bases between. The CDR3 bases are TGTGCCAGCAGCTTGGGGGCCAGCAGCACAGATACGCAGTATTTT. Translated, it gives CASSLGASSTDTQYF. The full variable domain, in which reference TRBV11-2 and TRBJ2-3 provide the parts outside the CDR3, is EAGVAQSPRYKIIEKRQSVAFWCNPISGHATLYWYQQILGQGPKLLIQFQNNGVVDDSQLPKDRFSAERLKGVDSTLKIQPAKLEDSAVYLCASSLGASSTDTQYFGPGTRLTVL.

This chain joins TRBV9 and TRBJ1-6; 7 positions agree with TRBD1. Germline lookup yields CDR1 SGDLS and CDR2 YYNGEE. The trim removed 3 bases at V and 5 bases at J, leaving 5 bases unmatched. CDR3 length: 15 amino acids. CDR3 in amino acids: CASSAPGQHNSPLHF. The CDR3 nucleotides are TGTGCCAGCAGCGCCCCGGGACAGCATAATTCACCCCTCCACTTT. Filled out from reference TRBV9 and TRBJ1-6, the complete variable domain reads DSGVTQTPKHLITATGQRVTLRCSPRSGDLSVYWYQQSLDQGLQFLIQYYNGEERAKGNILERFSAQQFPDLHSELNLSSLELGDSALYFCASSAPGQHNSPLHFGNGTRLTVT.

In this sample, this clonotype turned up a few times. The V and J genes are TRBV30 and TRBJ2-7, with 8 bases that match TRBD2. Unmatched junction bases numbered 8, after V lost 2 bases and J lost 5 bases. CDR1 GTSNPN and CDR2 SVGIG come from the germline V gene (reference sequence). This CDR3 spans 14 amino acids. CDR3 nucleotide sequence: TGTGCCTGGAGTAATGGCGGGGGGCTCAACGAGCAGTACTTC. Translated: CAWSNGGGLNEQYF.

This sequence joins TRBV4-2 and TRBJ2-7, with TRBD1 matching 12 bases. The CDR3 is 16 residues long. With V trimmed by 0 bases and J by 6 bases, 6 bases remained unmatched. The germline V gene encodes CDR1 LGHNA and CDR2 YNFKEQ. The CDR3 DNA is TGTGCCAGCAGCCAAGATCCCGGGACAGGGGGCGGCGAGCAGTACTTC. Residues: CASSQDPGTGGGEQYF.

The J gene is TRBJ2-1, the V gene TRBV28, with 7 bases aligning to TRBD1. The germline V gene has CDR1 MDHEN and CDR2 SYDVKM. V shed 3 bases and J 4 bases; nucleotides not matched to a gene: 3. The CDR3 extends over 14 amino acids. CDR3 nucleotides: TGTGCCAGCAGTTTTTTGGGACAGTACAATGAGCAGTTCTTC. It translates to CASSFLGQYNEQFF.

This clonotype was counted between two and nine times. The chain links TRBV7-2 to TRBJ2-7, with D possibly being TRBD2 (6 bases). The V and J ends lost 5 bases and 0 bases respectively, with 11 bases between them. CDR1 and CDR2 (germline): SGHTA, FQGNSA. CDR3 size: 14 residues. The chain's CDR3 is CASSKERASYEQYF. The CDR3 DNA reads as TGTGCCAGCAGCAAGGAGCGGGCCTCCTACGAGCAGTACTTC.

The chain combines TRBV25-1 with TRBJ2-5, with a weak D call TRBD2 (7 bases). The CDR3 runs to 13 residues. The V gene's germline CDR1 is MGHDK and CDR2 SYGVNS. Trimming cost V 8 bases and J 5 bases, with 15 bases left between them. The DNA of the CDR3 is TGTGCCAGCGGCAGGGGAGGGGGGGAGACCCAGTACTTC. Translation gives CASGRGGGETQYF. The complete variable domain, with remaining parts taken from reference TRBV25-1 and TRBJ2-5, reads EADIYQTPRYLVIGTGKKITLECSQTMGHDKMYWYQQDPGMELHLIHYSYGVNSTEKGDLSSESTVSRIRTEHFPLTLESARPSHTSQYLCASGRGGGETQYFGPGTRLLVL.